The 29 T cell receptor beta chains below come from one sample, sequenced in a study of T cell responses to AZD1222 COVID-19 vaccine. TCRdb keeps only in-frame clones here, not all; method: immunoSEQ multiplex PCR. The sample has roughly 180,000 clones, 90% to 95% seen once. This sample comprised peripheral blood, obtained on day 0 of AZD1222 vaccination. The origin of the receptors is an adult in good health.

The CDR3 DNA sequence: TGCGCCAGCAGCCAACCCGGACAGGGGGCGCAGTGGGAGCAGTACTTC. Translating gives CASSQPGQGAQWEQYF. The J gene is TRBJ2-7, the V gene TRBV4-1, with 11 positions matching TRBD1. CDR1 is MGHRA, CDR2 YSYEKL, per germline. This CDR3 has 16 residues. Trimming removed 2 bases from V and 7 bases from J; junction bases left unmatched: 10.

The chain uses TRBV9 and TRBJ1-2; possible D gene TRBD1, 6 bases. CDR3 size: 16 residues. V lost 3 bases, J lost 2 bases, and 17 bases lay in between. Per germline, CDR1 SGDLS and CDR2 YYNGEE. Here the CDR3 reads CASSAPKRGINYGYTF. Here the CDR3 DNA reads TGTGCCAGCAGCGCTCCAAAAAGGGGGATAAACTATGGCTACACCTTC.

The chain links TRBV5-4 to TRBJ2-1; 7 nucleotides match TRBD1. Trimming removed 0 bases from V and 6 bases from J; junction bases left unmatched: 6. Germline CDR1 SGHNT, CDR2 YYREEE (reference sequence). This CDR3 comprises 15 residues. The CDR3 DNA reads TGTGCCAGCAGCTTGGTGGCCAGGGGGTTCAATGAGCAGTTCTTC. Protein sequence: CASSLVARGFNEQFF.

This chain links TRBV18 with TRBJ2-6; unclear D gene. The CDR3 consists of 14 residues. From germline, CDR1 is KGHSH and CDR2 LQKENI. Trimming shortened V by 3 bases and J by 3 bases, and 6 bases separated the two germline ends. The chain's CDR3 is CASSPSFGANVLTF. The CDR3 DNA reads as TGTGCCAGCTCACCGTCCTTTGGGGCCAACGTCCTGACTTTC.

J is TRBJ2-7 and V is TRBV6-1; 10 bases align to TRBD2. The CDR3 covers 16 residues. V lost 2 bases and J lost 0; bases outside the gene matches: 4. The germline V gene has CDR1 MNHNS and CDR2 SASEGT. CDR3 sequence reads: CASSESPSGSSYEQYF. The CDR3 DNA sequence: TGTGCCAGCAGTGAATCCCCTAGCGGGAGCTCCTACGAGCAGTACTTC.

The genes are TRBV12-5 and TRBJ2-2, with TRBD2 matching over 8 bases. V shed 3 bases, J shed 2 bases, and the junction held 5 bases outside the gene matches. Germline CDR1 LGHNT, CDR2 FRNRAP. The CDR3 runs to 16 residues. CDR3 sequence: CASGFSTSGNTGELFF. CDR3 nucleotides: TGTGCTAGTGGTTTCTCCACTAGCGGAAACACCGGGGAGCTGTTTTTT. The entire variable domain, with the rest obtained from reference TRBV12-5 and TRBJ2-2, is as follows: DARVTQTPRHKVTEMGQEVTMRCQPILGHNTVFWYRQTMMQGLELLAYFRNRAPLDDSGMPKDRFSAEMPDATLATLKIQPSEPRDSAVYFCASGFSTSGNTGELFFGEGSRLTVL.

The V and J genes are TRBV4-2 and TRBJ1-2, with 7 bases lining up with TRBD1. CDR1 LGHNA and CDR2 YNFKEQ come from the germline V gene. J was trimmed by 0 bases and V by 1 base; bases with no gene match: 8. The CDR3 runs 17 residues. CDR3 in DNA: TGTGCCAGCAGCCAAGTCGACAGGGTCGGGGCTAACTATGGCTACACCTTC. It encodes CASSQVDRVGANYGYTF.

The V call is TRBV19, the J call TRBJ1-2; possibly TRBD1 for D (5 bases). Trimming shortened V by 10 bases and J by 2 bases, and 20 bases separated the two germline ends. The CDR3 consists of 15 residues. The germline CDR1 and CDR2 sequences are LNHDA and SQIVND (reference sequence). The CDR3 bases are TGTGCCATTCTTAGCCGAGAGGGACGGAACTATGGCTACACCTTC. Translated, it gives CAILSREGRNYGYTF.

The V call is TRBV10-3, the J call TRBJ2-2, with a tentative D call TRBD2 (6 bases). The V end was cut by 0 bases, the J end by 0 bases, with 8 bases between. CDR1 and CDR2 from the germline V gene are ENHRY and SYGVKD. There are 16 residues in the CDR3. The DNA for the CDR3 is TGTGCCATCAGTGAGTCTGGAGGGCCGAACACCGGGGAGCTGTTTTTT. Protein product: CAISESGGPNTGELFF.

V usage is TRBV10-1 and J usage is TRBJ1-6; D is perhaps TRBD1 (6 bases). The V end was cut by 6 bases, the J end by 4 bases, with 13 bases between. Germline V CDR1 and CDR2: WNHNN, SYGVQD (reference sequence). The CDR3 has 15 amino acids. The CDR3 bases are TGCGCCAGCAGGCACAGGGATTTTTATAATTCACCCCTCCACTTT. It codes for CASRHRDFYNSPLHF.

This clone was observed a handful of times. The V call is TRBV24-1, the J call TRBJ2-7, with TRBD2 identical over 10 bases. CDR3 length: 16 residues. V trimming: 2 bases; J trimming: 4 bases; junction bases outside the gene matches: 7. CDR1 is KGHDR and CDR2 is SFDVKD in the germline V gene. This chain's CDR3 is CATSDSASGSPYEQYF. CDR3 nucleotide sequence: TGTGCCACCAGTGATTCCGCTAGCGGGAGTCCGTACGAGCAGTACTTC.

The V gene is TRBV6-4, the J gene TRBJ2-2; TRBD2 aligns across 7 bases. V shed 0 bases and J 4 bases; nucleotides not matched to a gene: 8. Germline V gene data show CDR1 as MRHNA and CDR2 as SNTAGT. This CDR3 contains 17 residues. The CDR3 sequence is CASSDSPGLGGTGELFF. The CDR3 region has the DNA TGTGCCAGCAGTGACTCCCCCGGACTAGGCGGCACCGGGGAGCTGTTTTTT.

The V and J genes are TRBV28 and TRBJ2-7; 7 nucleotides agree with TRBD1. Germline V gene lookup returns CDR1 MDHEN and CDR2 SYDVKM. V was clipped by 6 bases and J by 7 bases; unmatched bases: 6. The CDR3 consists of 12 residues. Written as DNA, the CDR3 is TGTGCCAGCAGCCCTGGGACAGTAGAGCAGTACTTC. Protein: CASSPGTVEQYF.

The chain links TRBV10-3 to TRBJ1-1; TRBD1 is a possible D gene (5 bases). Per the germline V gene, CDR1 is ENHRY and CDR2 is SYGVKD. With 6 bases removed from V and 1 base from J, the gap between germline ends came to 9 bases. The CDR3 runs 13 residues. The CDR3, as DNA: TGTGCCATCAGCCCCGACAGGAACACTGAAGCTTTCTTT. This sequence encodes CAISPDRNTEAFF.

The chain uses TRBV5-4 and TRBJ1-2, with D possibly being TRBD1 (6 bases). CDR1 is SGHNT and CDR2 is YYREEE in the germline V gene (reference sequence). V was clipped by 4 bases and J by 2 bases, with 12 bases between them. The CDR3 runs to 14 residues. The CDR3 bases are TGTGCCAGCAGCCTCGAGGGGGGGAACTATGGCTACACCTTC. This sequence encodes CASSLEGGNYGYTF.

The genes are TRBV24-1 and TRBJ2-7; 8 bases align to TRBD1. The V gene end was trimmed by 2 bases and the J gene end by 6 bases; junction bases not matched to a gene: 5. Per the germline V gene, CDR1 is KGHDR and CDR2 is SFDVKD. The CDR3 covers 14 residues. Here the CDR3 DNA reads TGTGCCACCAGTGATTCTCGACAGGGGAGCGAGCAGTACTTC. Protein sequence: CATSDSRQGSEQYF.

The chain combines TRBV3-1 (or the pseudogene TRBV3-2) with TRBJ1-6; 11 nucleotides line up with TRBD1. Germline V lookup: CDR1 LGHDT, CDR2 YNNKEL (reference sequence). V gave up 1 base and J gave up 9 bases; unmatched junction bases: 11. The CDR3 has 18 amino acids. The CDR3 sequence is CASSQGHVGQGGRSPLHF. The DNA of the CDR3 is TGTGCCAGCAGCCAAGGGCACGTGGGACAGGGGGGTCGTTCACCCCTCCACTTT.

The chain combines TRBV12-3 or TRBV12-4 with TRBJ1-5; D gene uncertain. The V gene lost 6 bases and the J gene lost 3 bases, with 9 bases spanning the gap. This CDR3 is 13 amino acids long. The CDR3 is CASRSTYNQPQHF. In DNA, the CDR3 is TGTGCCAGCAGAAGCACATACAATCAGCCCCAGCATTTT.

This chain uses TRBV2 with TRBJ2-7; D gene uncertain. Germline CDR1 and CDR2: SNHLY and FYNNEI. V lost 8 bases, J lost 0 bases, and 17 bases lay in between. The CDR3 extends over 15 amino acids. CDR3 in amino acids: CASVEKAVSSYEQYF. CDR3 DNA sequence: TGTGCCAGCGTAGAGAAGGCAGTTTCCTCCTACGAGCAGTACTTC. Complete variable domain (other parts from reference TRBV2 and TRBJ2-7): EPEVTQTPSHQVTQMGQEVILRCVPISNHLYFYWYRQILGQKVEFLVSFYNNEISEKSEIFDDQFSVERPDGSNFTLKIRSTKLEDSAMYFCASVEKAVSSYEQYFGPGTRLTVT.

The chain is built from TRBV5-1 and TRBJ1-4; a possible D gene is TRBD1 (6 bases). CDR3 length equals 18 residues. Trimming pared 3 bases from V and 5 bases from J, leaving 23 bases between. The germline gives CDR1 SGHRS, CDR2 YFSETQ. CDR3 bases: TGCGCCAGCAGCTGGGGACAAGGGGTGGGTCCGGGGAATGAAAAACTGTTTTTT. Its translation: CASSWGQGVGPGNEKLFF.

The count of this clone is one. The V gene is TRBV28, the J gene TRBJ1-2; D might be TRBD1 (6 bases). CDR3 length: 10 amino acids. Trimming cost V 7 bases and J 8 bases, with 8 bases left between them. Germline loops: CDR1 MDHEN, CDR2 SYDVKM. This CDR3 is CASKRGGYTF. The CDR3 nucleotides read TGTGCCAGCAAGAGGGGGGGCTACACCTTC.

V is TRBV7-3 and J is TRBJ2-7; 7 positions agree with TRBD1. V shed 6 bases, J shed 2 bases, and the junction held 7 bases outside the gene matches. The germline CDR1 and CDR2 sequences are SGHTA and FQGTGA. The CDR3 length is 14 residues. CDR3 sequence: CASSPRQGTYEQYF. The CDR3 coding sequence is TGTGCCAGCAGTCCTCGACAGGGAACCTACGAGCAGTACTTC.

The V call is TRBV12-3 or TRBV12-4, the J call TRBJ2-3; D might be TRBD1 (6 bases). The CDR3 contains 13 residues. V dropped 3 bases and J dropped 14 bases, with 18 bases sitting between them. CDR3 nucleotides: TGTGCCAGCAGTTTCTCTGGGACAATGGGGCGGTATTTT. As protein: CASSFSGTMGRYF.

CDR3 nucleotides: TGTGCCAGCAGCTCCGACATCTACGAGCAGTACTTC. As protein: CASSSDIYEQYF. This chain links TRBV11-2 with TRBJ2-7; D unresolved. The V gene lost 4 bases and the J gene lost 3 bases, with 7 bases spanning the gap. Germline values: CDR1 SGHAT, CDR2 FQNNGV. There are 12 residues in the CDR3.

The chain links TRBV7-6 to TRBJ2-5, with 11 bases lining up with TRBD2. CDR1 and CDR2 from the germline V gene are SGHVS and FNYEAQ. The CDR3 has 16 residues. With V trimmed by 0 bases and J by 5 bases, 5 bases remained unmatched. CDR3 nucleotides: TGTGCCAGCAGCTTAGCAGGCACTAGCGGGAGTGAGACCCAGTACTTC. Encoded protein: CASSLAGTSGSETQYF.

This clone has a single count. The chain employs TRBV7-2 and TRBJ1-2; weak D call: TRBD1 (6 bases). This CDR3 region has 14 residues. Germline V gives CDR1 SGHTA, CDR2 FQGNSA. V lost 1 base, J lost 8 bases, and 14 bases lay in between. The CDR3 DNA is TGTGCCAGCAGCTTAGGACAGGCCCTGGTGGGCTACACCTTC. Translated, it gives CASSLGQALVGYTF.

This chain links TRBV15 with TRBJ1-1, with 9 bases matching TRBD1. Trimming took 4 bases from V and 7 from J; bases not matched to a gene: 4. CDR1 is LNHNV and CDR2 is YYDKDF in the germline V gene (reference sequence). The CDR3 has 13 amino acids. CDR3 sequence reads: CATSTRTGDEAFF. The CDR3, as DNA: TGTGCCACCAGCACAAGGACAGGGGATGAAGCTTTCTTT.

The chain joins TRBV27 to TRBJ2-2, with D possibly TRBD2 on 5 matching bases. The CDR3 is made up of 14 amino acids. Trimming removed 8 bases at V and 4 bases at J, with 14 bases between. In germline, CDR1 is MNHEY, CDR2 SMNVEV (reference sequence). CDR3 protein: CASQYRGSTGELFF. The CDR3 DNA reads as TGTGCCAGCCAATATCGTGGGAGCACCGGGGAGCTGTTTTTT.

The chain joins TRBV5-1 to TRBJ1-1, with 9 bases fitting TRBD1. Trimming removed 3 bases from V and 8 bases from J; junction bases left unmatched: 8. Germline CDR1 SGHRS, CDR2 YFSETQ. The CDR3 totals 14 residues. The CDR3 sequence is CASSYVQGAGEAFF. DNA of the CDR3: TGCGCCAGCAGCTACGTACAGGGGGCAGGAGAAGCTTTCTTT.